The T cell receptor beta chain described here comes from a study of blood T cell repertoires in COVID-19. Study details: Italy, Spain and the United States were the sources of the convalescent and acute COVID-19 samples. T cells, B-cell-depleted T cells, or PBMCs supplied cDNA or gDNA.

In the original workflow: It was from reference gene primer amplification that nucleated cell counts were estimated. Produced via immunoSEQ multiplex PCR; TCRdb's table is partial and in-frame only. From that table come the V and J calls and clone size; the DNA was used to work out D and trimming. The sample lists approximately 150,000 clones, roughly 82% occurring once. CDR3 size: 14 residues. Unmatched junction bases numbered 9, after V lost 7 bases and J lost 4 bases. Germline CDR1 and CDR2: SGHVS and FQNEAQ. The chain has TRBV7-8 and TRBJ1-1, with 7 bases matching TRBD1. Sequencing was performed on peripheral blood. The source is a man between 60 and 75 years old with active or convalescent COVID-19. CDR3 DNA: TGTGCCAGCATCAGATTACAGGGGAGCACTGAAGCTTTCTTT. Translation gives CASIRLQGSTEAFF.